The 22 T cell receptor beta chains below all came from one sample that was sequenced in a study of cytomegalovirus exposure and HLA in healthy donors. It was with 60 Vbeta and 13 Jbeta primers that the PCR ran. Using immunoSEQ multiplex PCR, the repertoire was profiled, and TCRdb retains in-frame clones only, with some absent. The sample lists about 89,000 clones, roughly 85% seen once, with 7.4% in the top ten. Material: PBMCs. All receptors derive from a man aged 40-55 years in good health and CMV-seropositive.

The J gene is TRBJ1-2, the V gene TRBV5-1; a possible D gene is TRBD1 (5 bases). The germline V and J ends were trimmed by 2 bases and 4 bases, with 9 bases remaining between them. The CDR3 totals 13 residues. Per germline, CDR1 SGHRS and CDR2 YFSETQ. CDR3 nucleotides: TGCGCCAGCAGCTTACAGGCGCGCTATGGCTACACCTTC. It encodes CASSLQARYGYTF.

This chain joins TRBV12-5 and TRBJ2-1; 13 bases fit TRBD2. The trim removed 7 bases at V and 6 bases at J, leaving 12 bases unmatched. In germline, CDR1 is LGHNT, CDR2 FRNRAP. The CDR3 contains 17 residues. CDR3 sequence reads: CASDAVRTSGRANEQFF. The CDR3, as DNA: TGTGCTAGTGACGCGGTTCGAACTAGCGGGAGGGCCAATGAGCAGTTCTTC.

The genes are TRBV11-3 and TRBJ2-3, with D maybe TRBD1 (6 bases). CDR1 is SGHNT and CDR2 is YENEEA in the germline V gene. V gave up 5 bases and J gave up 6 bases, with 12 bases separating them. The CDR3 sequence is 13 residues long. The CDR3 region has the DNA TGTGCCAGCAGCCTCAGGGGTCAGGATACGCAGTATTTT. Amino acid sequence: CASSLRGQDTQYF.

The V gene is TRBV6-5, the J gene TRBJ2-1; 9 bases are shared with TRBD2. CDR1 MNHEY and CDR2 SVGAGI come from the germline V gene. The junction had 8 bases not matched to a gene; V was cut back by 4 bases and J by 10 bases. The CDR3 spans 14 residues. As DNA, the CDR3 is TGTGCCAGCAGTTCGGGACTAGCAGTGAGGGAGCAGTTCTTC. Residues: CASSSGLAVREQFF.

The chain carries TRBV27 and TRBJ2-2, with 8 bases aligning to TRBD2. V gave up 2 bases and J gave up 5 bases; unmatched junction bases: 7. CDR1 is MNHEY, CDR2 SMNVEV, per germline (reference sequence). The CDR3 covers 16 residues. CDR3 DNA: TGTGCCAGCAGTTTAAGGAGCGGGAGAGTGACCGGGGAGCTGTTTTTT. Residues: CASSLRSGRVTGELFF.

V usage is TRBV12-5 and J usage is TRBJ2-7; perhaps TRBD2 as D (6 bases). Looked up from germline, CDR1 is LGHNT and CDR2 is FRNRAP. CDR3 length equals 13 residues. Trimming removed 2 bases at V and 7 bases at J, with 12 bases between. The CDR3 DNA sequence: TGTGCTAGTGGTTTGAGTCTTGGGAGGGAGCAGTACTTC. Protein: CASGLSLGREQYF. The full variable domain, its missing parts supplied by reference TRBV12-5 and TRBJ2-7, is DARVTQTPRHKVTEMGQEVTMRCQPILGHNTVFWYRQTMMQGLELLAYFRNRAPLDDSGMPKDRFSAEMPDATLATLKIQPSEPRDSAVYFCASGLSLGREQYFGPGTRLTVT.

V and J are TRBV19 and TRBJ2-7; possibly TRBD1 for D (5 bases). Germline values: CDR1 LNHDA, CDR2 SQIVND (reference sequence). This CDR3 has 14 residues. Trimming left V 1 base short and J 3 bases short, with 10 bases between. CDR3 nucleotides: TGTGCCAGTAGTATAGCAGGGTCAAACTACGAGCAGTACTTC. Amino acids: CASSIAGSNYEQYF.

The CDR3 protein is CASSTGAGSGNTEAFF. DNA of the CDR3: TGTGCCAGCAGCACGGGAGCAGGGAGTGGGAACACTGAAGCTTTCTTT. The chain uses TRBV11-2 and TRBJ1-1, with D tentatively TRBD1 (5 bases). Germline V lookup: CDR1 SGHAT, CDR2 FQNNGV. The ends were cut back, 5 bases at V and 1 base at J, with 17 bases in the middle. This CDR3 spans 16 amino acids. Looking up the rest from reference TRBV11-2 and TRBJ1-1 gives the full variable domain: EAGVAQSPRYKIIEKRQSVAFWCNPISGHATLYWYQQILGQGPKLLIQFQNNGVVDDSQLPKDRFSAERLKGVDSTLKIQPAKLEDSAVYLCASSTGAGSGNTEAFFGQGTRLTVV.

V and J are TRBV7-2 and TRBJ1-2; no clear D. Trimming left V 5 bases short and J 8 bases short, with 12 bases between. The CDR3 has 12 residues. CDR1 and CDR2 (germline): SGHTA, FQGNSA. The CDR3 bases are TGTGCCAGCAGCACCCTACCCGGGGGCTACACCTTC. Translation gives CASSTLPGGYTF.

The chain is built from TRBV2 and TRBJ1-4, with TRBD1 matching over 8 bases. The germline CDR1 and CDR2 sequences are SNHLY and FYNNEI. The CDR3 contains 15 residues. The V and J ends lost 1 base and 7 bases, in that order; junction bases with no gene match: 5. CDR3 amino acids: CASSEGAGGGEKLFF. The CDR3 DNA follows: TGTGCCAGCAGTGAAGGGGCAGGGGGCGGTGAAAAACTGTTTTTT.

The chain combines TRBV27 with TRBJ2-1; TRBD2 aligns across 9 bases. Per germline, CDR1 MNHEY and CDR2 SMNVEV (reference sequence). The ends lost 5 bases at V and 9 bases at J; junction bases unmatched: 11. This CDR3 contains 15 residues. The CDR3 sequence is CASSPIAGVWGEQFF. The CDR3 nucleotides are TGTGCCAGCAGTCCAATAGCGGGGGTCTGGGGTGAGCAGTTCTTC.

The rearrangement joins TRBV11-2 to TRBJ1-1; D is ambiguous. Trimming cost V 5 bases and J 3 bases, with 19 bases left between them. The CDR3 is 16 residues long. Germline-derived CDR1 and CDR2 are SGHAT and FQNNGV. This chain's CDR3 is CASSPLSGEGYTEAFF. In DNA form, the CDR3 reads TGTGCCAGCAGCCCCCTAAGCGGCGAGGGTTACACTGAAGCTTTCTTT.

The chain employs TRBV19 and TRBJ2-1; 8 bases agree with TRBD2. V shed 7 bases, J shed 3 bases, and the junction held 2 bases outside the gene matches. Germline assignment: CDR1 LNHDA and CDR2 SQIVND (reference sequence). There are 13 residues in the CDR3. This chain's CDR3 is CASTGTSYNEQFF. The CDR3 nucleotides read TGTGCCAGTACCGGGACTAGCTACAATGAGCAGTTCTTC.

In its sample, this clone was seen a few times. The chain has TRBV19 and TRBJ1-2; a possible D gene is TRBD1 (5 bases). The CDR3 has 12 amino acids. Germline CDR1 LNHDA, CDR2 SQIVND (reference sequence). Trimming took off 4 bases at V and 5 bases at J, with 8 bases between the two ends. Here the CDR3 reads CASSNPGYGYTF. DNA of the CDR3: TGTGCCAGTAGTAACCCAGGGTATGGCTACACCTTC. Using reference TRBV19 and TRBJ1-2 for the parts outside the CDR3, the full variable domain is DGGITQSPKYLFRKEGQNVTLSCEQNLNHDAMYWYRQDPGQGLRLIYYSQIVNDFQKGDIAEGYSVSREKKESFPLTVTSAQKNPTAFYLCASSNPGYGYTFGSGTRLTVV.

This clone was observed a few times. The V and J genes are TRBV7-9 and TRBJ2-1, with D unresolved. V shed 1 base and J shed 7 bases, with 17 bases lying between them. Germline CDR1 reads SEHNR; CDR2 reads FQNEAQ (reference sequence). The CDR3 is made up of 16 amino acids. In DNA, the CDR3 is TGTGCCAGCAGCTTAGGAAAGGTCTTTTCAGGAAATGAGCAGTTCTTC. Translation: CASSLGKVFSGNEQFF. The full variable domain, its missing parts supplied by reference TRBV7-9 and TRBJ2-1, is DTGVSQNPRHKITKRGQNVTFRCDPISEHNRLYWYRQTLGQGPEFLTYFQNEAQLEKSRLLSDRFSAERPKGSFSTLEIQRTEQGDSAMYLCASSLGKVFSGNEQFFGPGTRLTVL.

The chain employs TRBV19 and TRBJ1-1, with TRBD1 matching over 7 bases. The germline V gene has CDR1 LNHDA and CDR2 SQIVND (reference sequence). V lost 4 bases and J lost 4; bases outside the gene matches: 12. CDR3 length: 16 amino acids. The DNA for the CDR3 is TGTGCCAGTAGTACCTCTCAACAGGGGCCTTCCACTGAAGCTTTCTTT. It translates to CASSTSQQGPSTEAFF.

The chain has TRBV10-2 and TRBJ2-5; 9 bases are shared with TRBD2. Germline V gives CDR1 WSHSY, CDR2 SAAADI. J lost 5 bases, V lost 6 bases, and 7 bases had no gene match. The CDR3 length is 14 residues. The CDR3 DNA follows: TGCGCCAGCAGAACTAGCGGGCATCGGGAGACCCAGTACTTC. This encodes CASRTSGHRETQYF.

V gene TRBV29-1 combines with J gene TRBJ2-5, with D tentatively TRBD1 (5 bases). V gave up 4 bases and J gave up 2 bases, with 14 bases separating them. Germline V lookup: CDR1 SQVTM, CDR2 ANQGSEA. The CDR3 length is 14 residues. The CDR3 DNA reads TGCAGCGTTGTAGGGCAGGGCTCACAAGAGACCCAGTACTTC. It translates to CSVVGQGSQETQYF.

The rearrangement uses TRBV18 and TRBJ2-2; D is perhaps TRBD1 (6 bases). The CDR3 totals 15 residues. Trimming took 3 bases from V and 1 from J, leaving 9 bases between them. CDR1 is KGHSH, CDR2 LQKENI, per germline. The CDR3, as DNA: TGTGCCAGCTCACCTGGACAGAAGAACACCGGGGAGCTGTTTTTT. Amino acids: CASSPGQKNTGELFF.

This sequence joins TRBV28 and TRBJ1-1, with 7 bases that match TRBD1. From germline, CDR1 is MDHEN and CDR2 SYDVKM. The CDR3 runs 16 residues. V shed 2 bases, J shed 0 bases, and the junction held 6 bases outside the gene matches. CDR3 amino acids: CASSLPGQPLNTEAFF. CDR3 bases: TGTGCCAGCAGTTTACCGGGACAGCCGCTGAACACTGAAGCTTTCTTT. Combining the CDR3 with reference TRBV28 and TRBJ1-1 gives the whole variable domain DVKVTQSSRYLVKRTGEKVFLECVQDMDHENMFWYRQDPGLGLRLIYFSYDVKMKEKGDIPEGYSVSREKKERFSLILESASTNQTSMYLCASSLPGQPLNTEAFFGQGTRLTVV.

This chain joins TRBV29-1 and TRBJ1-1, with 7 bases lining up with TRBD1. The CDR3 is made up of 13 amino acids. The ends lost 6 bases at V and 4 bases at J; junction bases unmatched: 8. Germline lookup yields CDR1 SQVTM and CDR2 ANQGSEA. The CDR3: CSVSSQGGTEAFF. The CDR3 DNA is TGCAGCGTATCTAGCCAGGGGGGCACTGAAGCTTTCTTT.

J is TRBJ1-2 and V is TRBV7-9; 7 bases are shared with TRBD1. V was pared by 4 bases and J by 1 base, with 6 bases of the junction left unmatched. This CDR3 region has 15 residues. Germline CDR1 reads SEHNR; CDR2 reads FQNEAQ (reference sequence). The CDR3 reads CASSSTRDSNYGYTF. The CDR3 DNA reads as TGTGCCAGCAGCTCCACCAGGGACAGTAACTATGGCTACACCTTC.